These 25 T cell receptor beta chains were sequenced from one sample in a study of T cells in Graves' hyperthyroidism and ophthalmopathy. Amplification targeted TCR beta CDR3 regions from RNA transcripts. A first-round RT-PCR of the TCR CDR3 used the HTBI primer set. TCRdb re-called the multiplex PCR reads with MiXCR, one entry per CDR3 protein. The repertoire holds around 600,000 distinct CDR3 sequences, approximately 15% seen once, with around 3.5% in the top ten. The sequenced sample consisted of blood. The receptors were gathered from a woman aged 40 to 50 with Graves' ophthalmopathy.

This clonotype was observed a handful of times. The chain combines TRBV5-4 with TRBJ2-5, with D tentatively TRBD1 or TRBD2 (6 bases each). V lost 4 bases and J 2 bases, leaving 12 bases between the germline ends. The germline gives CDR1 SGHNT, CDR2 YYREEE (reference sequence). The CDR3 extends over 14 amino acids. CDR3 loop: CASSAGHNQETQYF. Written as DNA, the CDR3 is TGTGCCAGCAGCGCGGGACACAATCAAGAGACCCAGTACTTC.

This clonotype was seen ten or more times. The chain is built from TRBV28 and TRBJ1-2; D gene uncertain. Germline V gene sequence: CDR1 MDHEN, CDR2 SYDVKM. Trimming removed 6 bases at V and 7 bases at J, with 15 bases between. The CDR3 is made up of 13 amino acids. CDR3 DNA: TGTGCCAGCAGGATTCGCCAGGCTGTTGGCTACACCTTC. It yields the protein CASRIRQAVGYTF.

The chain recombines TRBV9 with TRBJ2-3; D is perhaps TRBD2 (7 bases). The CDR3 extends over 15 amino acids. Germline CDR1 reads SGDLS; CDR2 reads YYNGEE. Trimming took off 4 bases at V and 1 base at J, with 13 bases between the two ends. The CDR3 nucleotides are TGTGCCAGCAGCATAACAGGGAGGGGCACAGATACGCAGTATTTT. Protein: CASSITGRGTDTQYF.

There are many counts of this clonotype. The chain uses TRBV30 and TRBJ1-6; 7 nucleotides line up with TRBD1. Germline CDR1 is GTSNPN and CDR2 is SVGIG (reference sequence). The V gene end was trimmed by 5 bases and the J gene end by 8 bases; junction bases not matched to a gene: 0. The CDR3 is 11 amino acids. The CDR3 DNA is TGTGCCTGGGACAGGGATTCACCCCTCCACTTT. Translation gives CAWDRDSPLHF.

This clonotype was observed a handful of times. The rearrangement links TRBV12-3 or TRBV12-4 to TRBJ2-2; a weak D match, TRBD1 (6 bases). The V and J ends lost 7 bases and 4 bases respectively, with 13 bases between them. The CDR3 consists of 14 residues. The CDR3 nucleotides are TGTGCCAGCACATGGGGGCGCCGCACCGGGGAGCTGTTTTTT. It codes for CASTWGRRTGELFF.

The CDR3 spells CASSGRTGRPGNYGYTF. In DNA form, the CDR3 reads TGTGCCAGTAGTGGCCGGACAGGGAGACCCGGAAACTATGGCTACACCTTC. V usage is TRBV19 and J usage is TRBJ1-2; 8 positions agree with TRBD1. This CDR3 is built from 17 residues. With V trimmed by 5 bases and J by 2 bases, 13 bases remained unmatched. Looked up from germline, CDR1 is LNHDA and CDR2 is SQIVND (reference sequence).

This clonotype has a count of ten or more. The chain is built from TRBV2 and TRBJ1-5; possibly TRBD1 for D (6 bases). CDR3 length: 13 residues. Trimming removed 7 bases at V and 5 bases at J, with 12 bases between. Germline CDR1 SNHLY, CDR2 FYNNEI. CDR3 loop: CASNSQGHQPQHF. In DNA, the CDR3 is TGTGCCAGCAATAGTCAGGGGCATCAGCCCCAGCATTTT.

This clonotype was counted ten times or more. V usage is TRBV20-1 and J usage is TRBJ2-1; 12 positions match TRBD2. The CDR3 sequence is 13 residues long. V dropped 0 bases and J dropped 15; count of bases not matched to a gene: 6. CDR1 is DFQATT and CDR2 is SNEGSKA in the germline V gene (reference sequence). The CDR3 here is CSARETSGGHPFF. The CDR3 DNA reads TGCAGTGCTAGAGAAACTAGCGGGGGGCATCCGTTCTTC.

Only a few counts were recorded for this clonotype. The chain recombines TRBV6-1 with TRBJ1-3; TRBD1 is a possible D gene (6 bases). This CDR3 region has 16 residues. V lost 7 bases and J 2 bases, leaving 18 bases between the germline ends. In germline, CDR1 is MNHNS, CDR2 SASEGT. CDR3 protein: CASNPSTGPTGNTIYF. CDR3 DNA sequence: TGTGCCAGCAATCCTTCGACAGGACCGACTGGAAACACCATATATTTT.

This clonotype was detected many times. DNA for the CDR3: TGCAGTGCTAGTTTGGCAGGGGGCTGGTATGGCTACACCTTC. Translating it yields CSASLAGGWYGYTF. V usage is TRBV20-1 and J usage is TRBJ1-2, with 8 bases that match TRBD1. V trimming: 3 bases; J trimming: 5 bases; junction bases outside the gene matches: 8. The CDR3 sequence is 14 residues long. Germline V lookup: CDR1 DFQATT, CDR2 SNEGSKA (reference sequence).

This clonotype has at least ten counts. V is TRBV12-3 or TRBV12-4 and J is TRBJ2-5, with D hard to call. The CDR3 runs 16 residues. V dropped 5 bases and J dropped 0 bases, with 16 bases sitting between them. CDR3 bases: TGTGCCAGCAGTCTAAGCCAAGGCCAGAACCAAGAGACCCAGTACTTC. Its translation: CASSLSQGQNQETQYF.

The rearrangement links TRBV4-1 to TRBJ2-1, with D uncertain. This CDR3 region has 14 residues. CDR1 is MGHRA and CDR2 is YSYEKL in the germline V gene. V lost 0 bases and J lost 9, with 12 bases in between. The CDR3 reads CASSQDRQQPEQFF. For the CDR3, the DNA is TGCGCCAGCAGCCAAGATCGGCAACAGCCTGAGCAGTTCTTC.

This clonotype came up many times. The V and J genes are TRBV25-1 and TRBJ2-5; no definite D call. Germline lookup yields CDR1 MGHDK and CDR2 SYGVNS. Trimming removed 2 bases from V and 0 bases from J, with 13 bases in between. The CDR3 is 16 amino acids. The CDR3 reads CASSEPGRRDQETQYF. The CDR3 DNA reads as TGTGCCAGCAGTGAACCAGGACGGCGAGACCAAGAGACCCAGTACTTC.

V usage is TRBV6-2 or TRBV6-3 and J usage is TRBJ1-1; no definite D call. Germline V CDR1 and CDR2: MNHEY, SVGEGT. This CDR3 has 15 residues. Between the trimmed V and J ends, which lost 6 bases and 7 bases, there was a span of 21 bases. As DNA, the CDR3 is TGTGCCAGCAGCCCCCTATCGGCCTTGAATAATGAAGCTTTCTTT. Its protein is CASSPLSALNNEAFF.

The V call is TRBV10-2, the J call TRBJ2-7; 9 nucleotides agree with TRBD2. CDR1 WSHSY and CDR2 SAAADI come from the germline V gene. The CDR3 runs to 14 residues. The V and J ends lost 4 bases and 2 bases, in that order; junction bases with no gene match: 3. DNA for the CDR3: TGCGCCAGCAGTGGCGTAGCGGGAGCCTACGAGCAGTACTTC. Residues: CASSGVAGAYEQYF.

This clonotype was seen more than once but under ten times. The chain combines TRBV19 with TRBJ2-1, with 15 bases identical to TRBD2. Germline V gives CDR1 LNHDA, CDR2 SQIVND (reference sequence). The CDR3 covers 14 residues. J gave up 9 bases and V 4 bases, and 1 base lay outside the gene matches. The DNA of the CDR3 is TGTGCCAGTAGTAGGACTAGCGGGAGGGGTGAGCAGTTCTTC. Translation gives CASSRTSGRGEQFF.

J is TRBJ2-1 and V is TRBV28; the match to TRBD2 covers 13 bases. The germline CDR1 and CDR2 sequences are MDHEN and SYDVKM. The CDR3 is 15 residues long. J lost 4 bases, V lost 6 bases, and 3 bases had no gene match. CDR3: CASRGTSGMYNEQFF. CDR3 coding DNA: TGTGCCAGCAGGGGGACTAGCGGGATGTACAATGAGCAGTTCTTC.

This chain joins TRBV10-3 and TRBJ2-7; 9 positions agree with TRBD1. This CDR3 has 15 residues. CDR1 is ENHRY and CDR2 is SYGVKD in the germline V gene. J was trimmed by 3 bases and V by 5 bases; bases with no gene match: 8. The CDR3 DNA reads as TGTGCCATCAGTTGGGACAGGGAACCCGGCTACGAGCAGTACTTC. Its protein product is CAISWDREPGYEQYF.

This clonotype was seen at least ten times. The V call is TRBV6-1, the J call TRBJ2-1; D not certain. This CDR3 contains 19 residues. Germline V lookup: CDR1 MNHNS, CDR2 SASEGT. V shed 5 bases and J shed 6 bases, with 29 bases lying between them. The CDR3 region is CASSPRPDSAALTINEQFF. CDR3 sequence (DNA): TGTGCCAGCAGTCCCCGCCCCGACTCAGCCGCACTTACGATCAATGAGCAGTTCTTC.

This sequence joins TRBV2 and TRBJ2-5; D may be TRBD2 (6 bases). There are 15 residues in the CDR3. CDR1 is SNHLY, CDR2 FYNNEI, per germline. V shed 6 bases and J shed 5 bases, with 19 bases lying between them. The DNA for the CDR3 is TGTGCCAGCAGGGCCGGACTAATTGGTGGGGAGACCCAGTACTTC. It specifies CASRAGLIGGETQYF.

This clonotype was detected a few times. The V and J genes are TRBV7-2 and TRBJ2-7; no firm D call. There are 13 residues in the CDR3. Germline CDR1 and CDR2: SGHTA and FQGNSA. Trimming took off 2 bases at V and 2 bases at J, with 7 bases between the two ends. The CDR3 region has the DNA TGTGCCAGCAGCTTAATCCAAGCCTACGAGCAGTACTTC. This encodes CASSLIQAYEQYF.

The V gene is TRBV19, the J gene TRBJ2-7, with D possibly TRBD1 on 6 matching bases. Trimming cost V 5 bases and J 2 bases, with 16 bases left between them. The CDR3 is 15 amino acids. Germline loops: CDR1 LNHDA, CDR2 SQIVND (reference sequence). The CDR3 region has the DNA TGTGCCAGTAGTGTTGGACAGCCCGGGACCTACGAGCAGTACTTC. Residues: CASSVGQPGTYEQYF.

Here the CDR3 reads CASSPAPGTSGGASGETQYF. As DNA, the CDR3 is TGCGCCAGCAGCCCAGCCCCCGGGACTAGCGGGGGGGCTTCAGGAGAGACCCAGTACTTC. The chain employs TRBV4-1 and TRBJ2-5, with TRBD2 matching over 16 bases. Trimming at V came to 4 bases and at J to 4 bases, leaving 15 bases not matched to a gene. Germline loops: CDR1 MGHRA, CDR2 YSYEKL. The CDR3 length is 20 residues.

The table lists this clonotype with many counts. CDR3 nucleotides: TGTGCCAGCAGCCGGGTGGTGAACACTGAAGCTTTCTTT. This translates into CASSRVVNTEAFF. This chain links TRBV3-1 with TRBJ1-1; no definite D call. Germline CDR1 reads LGHDT; CDR2 reads YNNKEL (reference sequence). There are 13 residues in the CDR3. V was cut by 4 bases and J by 0 bases, with 6 bases left in between.

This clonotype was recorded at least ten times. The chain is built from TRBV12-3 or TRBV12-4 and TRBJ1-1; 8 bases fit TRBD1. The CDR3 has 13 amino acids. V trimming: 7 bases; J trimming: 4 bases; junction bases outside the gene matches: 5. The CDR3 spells CASTEQGGTEAFF. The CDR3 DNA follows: TGTGCCAGCACCGAACAGGGGGGCACTGAAGCTTTCTTT.